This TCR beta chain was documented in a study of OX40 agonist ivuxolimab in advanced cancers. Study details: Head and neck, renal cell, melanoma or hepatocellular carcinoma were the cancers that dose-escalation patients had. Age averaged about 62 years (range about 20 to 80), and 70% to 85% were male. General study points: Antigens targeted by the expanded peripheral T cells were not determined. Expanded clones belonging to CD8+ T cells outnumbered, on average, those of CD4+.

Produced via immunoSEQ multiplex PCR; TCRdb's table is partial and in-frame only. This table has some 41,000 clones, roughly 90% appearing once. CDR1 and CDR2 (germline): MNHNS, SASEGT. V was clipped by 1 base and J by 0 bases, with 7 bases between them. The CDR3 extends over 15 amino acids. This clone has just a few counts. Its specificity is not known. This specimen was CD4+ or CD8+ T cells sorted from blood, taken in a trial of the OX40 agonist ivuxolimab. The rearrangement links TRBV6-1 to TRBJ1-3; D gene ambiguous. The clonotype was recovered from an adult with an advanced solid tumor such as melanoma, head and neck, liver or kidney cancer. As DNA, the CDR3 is TGTGCCAGCAGTGAAGGAATTTACTCTGGAAACACCATATATTTT. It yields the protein CASSEGIYSGNTIYF.